This T cell receptor (beta chain) was found in a study of early T cells in non-severe SARS-CoV-2 infection. Germline V gene data show CDR1 as SGHTA and CDR2 as FQGTGA. V lost 5 bases, J lost 0 bases, and 15 bases lay in between. The length of the CDR3 is 16 residues. This clonotype was picked up a small number of times. Its antigen is currently unknown. General study results and limits: VDJdb matching, biased toward anti-spike CD8 responses, missed private and CD4 specificities.

Individual cDNA molecules each received unique molecular identifiers attached to them. TCRdb reprocessed the 5' RACE reads via MiXCR and lists one record per CDR3 protein. Of approximately 68,000 distinct CDR3 sequences detected, around a tenth appear once; the ten largest clones hold 6% to 8.5%. This clonotype was obtained from an adult who was a healthcare worker with PCR-confirmed SARS-CoV-2 infection or an uninfected control (not recorded which). The sequencing used whole blood, collected at baseline. The chain uses TRBV7-3 and TRBJ2-3, with unresolved D. In DNA form, the CDR3 reads TGTGCCAGCAGCCCCCAGTCTCCCCTTAGCACAGATACGCAGTATTTT. Its translation: CASSPQSPLSTDTQYF.